The clone carrying this T cell receptor beta chain was detected a few times. The record originates from a study of T cells in localized non-small cell lung cancer. Germline CDR1 is SGHRS and CDR2 is YFSETQ. The V gene end was trimmed by 2 bases and the J gene end by 7 bases; junction bases not matched to a gene: 9. CDR3 size: 16 residues. Using immunoSEQ multiplex PCR, the repertoire was profiled, and TCRdb retains in-frame clones only, with some absent. This sample has 2,000 to 2,500 clones; less than 30% occur once, and the top ten carry approximately 25%. This chain uses TRBV5-1 with TRBJ1-6, with TRBD1 identical over 7 bases. The receptor comes from a man aged 40-75 years with stage II lung adenocarcinoma. The sample in question was lung tumor tissue, obtained before any cancer treatment. The CDR3 DNA is TGCGCCAGCAGCTTACGCCCGGACAGGTGGAATTCACCCCTCCACTTT. It specifies CASSLRPDRWNSPLHF.